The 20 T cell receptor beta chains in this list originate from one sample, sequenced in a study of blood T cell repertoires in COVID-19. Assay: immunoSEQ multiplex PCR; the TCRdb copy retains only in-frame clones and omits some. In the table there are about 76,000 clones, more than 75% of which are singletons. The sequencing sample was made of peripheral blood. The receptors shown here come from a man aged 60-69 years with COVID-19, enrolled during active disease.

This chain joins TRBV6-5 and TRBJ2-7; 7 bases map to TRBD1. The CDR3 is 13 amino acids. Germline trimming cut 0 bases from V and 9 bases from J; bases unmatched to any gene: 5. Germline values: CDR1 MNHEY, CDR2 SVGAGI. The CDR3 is CASSYSTGIGQYF. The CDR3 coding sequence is TGTGCCAGCAGTTACTCGACAGGGATCGGGCAGTACTTC.

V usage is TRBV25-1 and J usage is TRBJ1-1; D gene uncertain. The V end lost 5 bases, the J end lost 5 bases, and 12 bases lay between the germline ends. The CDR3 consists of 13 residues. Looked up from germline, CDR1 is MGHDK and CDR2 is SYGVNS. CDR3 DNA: TGTGCCAGCAGTATAGCCCGAGGGACTGAAGCTTTCTTT. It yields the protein CASSIARGTEAFF. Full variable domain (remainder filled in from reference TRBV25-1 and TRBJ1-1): EADIYQTPRYLVIGTGKKITLECSQTMGHDKMYWYQQDPGMELHLIHYSYGVNSTEKGDLSSESTVSRIRTEHFPLTLESARPSHTSQYLCASSIARGTEAFFGQGTRLTVV.

Written as DNA, the CDR3 is TGTGCCAGCAGTGAATGGACAGGGGGCACAGATACGCAGTATTTT. Residues: CASSEWTGGTDTQYF. This chain uses TRBV6-1 with TRBJ2-3; 9 nucleotides match TRBD1. This CDR3 contains 15 residues. Losses at the gene ends were 2 bases for V and 1 base for J; bases not matched to a gene: 1. Per germline, CDR1 MNHNS and CDR2 SASEGT.

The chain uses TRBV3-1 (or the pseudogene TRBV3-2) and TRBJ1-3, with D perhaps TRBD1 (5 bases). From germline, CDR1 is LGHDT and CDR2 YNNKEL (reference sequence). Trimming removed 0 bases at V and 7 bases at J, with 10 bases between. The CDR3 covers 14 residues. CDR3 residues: CASSQDVGGNTIYF. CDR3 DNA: TGTGCCAGCAGCCAAGACGTCGGGGGGAACACCATATATTTT.

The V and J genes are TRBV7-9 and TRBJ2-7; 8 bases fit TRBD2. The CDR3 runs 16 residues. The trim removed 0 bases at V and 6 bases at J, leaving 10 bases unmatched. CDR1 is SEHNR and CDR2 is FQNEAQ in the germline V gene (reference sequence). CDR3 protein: CASSLALGSGIREQYF. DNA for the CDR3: TGTGCCAGCAGCTTAGCCTTGGGTAGCGGGATCCGCGAGCAGTACTTC. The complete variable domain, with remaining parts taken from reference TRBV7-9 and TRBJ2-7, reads DTGVSQNPRHKITKRGQNVTFRCDPISEHNRLYWYRQTLGQGPEFLTYFQNEAQLEKSRLLSDRFSAERPKGSFSTLEIQRTEQGDSAMYLCASSLALGSGIREQYFGPGTRLTVT.

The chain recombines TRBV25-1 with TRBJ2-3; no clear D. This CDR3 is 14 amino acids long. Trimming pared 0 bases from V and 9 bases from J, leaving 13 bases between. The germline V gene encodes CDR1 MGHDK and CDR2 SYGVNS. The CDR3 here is CASSEYPNKRTQYF. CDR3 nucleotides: TGTGCCAGCAGTGAATACCCGAACAAGAGGACGCAGTATTTT.

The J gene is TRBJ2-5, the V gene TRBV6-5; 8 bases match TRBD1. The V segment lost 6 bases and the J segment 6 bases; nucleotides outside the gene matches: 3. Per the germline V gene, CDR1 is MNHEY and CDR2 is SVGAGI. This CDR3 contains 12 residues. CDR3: CASRDRVKTQYF. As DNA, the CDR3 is TGTGCCAGCAGGGACAGGGTGAAGACCCAGTACTTC.

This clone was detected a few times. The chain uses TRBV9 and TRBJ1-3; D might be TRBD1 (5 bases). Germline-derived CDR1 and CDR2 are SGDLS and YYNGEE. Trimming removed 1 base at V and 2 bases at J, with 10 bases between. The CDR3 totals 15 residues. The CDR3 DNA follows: TGTGCCAGCAGCGTAAGCGGGGGAGCTGGAAACACCATATATTTT. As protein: CASSVSGGAGNTIYF.

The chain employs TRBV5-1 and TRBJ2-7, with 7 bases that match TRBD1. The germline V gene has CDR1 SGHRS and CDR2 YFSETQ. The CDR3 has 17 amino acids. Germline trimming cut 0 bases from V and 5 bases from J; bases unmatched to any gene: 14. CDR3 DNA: TGCGCCAGCAGCTTGGTACAACGCTCCAGGGGGAAGAACGAGCAGTACTTC. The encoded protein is CASSLVQRSRGKNEQYF.

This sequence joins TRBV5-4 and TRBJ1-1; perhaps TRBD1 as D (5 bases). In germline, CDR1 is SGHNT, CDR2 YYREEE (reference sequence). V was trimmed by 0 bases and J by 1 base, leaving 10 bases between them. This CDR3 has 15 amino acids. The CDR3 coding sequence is TGTGCCAGCAGCTTGGTAGGGGCCCGGAACACTGAAGCTTTCTTT. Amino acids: CASSLVGARNTEAFF.

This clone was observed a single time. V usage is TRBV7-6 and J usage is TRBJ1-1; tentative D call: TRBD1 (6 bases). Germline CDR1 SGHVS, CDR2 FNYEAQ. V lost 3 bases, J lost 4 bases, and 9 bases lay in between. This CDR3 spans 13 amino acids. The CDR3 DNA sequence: TGTGCCAGCAGCTTCACAGGGTCCACTGAAGCTTTCTTT. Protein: CASSFTGSTEAFF.

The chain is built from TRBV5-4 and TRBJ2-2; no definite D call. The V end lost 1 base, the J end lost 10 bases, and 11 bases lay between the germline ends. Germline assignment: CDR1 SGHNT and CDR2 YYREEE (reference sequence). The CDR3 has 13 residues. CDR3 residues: CASSLKVAEELFF. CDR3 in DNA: TGTGCCAGCAGCTTGAAAGTGGCGGAGGAGCTGTTTTTT.

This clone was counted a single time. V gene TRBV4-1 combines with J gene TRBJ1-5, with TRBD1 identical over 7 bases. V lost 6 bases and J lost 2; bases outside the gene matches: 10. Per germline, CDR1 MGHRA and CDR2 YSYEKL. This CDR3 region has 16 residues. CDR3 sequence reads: CASRQSLGGGNQPQHF. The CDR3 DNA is TGCGCCAGCAGGCAATCACTAGGGGGCGGCAATCAGCCCCAGCATTTT.

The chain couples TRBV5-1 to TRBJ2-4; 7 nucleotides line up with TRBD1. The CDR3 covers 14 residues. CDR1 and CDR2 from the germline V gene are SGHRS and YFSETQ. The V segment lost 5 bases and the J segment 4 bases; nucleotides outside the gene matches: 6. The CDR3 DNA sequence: TGCGCCAGCAGTACCGGGACAGCTAAAAACATTCAGTACTTC. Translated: CASSTGTAKNIQYF. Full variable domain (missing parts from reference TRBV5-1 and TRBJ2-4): KAGVTQTPRYLIKTRGQQVTLSCSPISGHRSVSWYQQTPGQGLQFLFEYFSETQRNKGNFPGRFSGRQFSNSRSEMNVSTLELGDSALYLCASSTGTAKNIQYFGAGTRLSVL.

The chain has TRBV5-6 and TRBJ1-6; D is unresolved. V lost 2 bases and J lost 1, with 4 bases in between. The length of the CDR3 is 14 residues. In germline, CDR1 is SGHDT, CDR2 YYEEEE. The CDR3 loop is CASSFRSYNSPLHF. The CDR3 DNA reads TGTGCCAGCAGCTTCCGTTCCTATAATTCACCCCTCCACTTT.

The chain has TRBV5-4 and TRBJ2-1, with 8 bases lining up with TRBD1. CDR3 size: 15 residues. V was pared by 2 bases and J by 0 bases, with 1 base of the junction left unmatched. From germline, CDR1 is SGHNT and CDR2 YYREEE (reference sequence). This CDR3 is CASSLQGDSYNEQFF. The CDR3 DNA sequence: TGTGCCAGCAGCTTACAGGGGGACTCCTACAATGAGCAGTTCTTC.

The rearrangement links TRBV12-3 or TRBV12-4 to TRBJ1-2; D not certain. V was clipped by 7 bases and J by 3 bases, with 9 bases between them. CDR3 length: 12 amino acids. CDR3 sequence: CASTQVYYGYTF. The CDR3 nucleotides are TGTGCCAGCACCCAGGTTTACTATGGCTACACCTTC.

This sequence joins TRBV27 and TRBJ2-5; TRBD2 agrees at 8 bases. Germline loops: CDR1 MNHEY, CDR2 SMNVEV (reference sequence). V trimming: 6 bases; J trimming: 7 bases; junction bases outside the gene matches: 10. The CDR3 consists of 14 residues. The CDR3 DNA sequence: TGTGCCAGCAGCCTTCCGGGGGGGGTAGGGACCCAGTACTTC. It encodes CASSLPGGVGTQYF.

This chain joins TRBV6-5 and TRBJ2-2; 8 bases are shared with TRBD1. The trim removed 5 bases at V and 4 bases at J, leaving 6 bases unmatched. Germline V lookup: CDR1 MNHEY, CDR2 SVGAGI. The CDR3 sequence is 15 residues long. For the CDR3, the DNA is TGTGCCAGCAGTATTCAGGGGGCAGTCACCGGGGAGCTGTTTTTT. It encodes CASSIQGAVTGELFF.

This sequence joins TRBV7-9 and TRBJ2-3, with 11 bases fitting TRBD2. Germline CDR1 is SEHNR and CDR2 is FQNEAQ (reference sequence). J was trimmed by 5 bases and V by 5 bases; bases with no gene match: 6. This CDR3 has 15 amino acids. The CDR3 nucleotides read TGTGCCAGCAGCCGTAGCGGGGGGGCCGGAGATACGCAGTATTTT. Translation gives CASSRSGGAGDTQYF. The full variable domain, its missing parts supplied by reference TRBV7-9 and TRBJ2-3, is DTGVSQNPRHKITKRGQNVTFRCDPISEHNRLYWYRQTLGQGPEFLTYFQNEAQLEKSRLLSDRFSAERPKGSFSTLEIQRTEQGDSAMYLCASSRSGGAGDTQYFGPGTRLTVL.